This T cell receptor (beta chain) derives from a study of response to subunit inactivated influenza vaccine. Findings and caveats of the study: Only a handful of new T cells, the authors suggested, are recruited with each seasonal influenza vaccination.

Using its own MiXCR run on the RT-PCR reads, TCRdb lists one record per CDR3 protein. The table records about 570,000 distinct CDR3 sequences, roughly 12% of them present only once. This clonotype was seen a few times. Its antigen is not known. This CDR3 comprises 16 residues. V lost 6 bases and J 2 bases, leaving 14 bases between the germline ends. This same sample was also part of a study on T cells expressing NK-cell markers. From that second work: Researchers built TCR beta cDNA using 5'RACE template switching with UMIs. Sorting was restricted to alpha-beta TCR T cells by an anti-gamma-delta TCR antibody in several experiments.

This receptor was identified in a man in his fifties who received an inactivated influenza vaccine. Here the sequenced sample was PBMCs from blood, taken on the day of vaccination. J is TRBJ2-6 and V is TRBV12-3 or TRBV12-4, with a weak D call TRBD2 (7 bases). CDR3 DNA: TGTGCCAGCAGGGCCCTAGGGGGGGCTGGGGCCAACGTCCTGACTTTC. It is translated as CASRALGGAGANVLTF.